The 13 T cell receptor beta chains listed next were all sequenced from one sample in a study of CD8 T cells in Susac syndrome (dated by TCRdb to between 2017 and 2020). Library preparation was by the immunoSEQ multiplex PCR assay. RNA was extracted using the RNeasy kit, and roughly 0.5 to 1 ug of the RNA was reverse transcribed with random hexamers. TCRdb trimmed the raw reads at Q25, called clones with MiXCR and kept productive beta chains. Rows with a matching CDR3 protein are joined into one entry that keeps the most common DNA and genes. Present in this sample are about 75,000 distinct CDR3 sequences, roughly 94% of which were seen just once. About 0.48% of the sample comes from the top ten. The material sequenced was CD8+ T cells from PBMCs. The receptors derive from a human donor with Susac syndrome.

Only one count was recorded for this clonotype. The chain has TRBV7-9 and TRBJ1-1, with D unclear. The germline V gene has CDR1 SEHNR and CDR2 FQNEAQ (reference sequence). Trimming removed 1 base from V and 7 bases from J, with 10 bases in between. This CDR3 has 13 residues. The CDR3: CASSLVDSDEAFF. In DNA, the CDR3 is TGTGCCAGCAGCTTAGTTGATTCGGATGAAGCTTTCTTT.

The chain carries TRBV29-1 and TRBJ2-7, with TRBD2 matching 8 bases. Germline V lookup: CDR1 SQVTM, CDR2 ANQGSEA. CDR3 length equals 13 residues. The J segment lost 3 bases and the V segment lost 7 bases, leaving 8 bases of the junction unmatched. The chain's CDR3 is CSGTGAGGYEQYF. CDR3 bases: TGCAGCGGGACTGGGGCGGGGGGCTACGAGCAGTACTTC.

The V and J genes are TRBV12-3 or TRBV12-4 and TRBJ2-4; unclear D gene. V shed 1 base and J shed 0 bases, with 4 bases lying between them. The CDR3 spans 14 residues. CDR3 loop: CASSLGSAKNIQYF. Here the CDR3 DNA reads TGTGCCAGCAGTTTAGGCTCAGCCAAAAACATTCAGTACTTC.

The rearrangement uses TRBV9 and TRBJ1-5, with D unresolved. Germline V lookup: CDR1 SGDLS, CDR2 YYNGEE. The CDR3 is 14 amino acids. Trimming took off 2 bases at V and 1 base at J, with 7 bases between the two ends. CDR3 in amino acids: CASSVGGSNQPQHF. The CDR3 DNA reads as TGTGCCAGCAGCGTCGGAGGGAGCAATCAGCCCCAGCATTTT.

V usage is TRBV30 and J usage is TRBJ1-2; D is uncertain. The V and J ends lost 3 bases and 2 bases respectively, with 10 bases between them. Germline-derived CDR1 and CDR2 are GTSNPN and SVGIG (reference sequence). This CDR3 has 13 residues. The CDR3: CAWSLPGNYGYTF. CDR3 DNA sequence: TGTGCCTGGAGCCTGCCGGGAAACTATGGCTACACCTTC.

The gene calls are TRBV7-9 and TRBJ2-2; D possibly corresponds to TRBD1 (6 bases). Trimming stripped 5 bases from V and 3 bases from J, with 19 bases between. CDR3 length: 17 residues. The V gene's germline CDR1 is SEHNR and CDR2 FQNEAQ (reference sequence). The CDR3, as DNA: TGTGCCAGCAGCCTTCCTACAGGGCGACGGGACACCGGGGAGCTGTTTTTT. As protein: CASSLPTGRRDTGELFF.

V usage is TRBV5-3 and J usage is TRBJ2-1, with 9 bases identical to TRBD2. TRBV5-3 is an ORF, and what it does is uncertain. J lost 5 bases, V lost 3 bases, and 6 bases had no gene match. This CDR3 spans 15 amino acids. CDR3 sequence (DNA): TGTGCCAGAAGCTCAGCGGGGGGCCCCGACAATGAGCAGTTCTTC. Residues: CARSSAGGPDNEQFF.

V gene TRBV9 combines with J gene TRBJ1-1; 9 nucleotides align to TRBD1. After removal of 3 bases from V and 4 bases from J, the junction contained 7 bases not matched to a gene. This CDR3 comprises 15 residues. Germline lookup yields CDR1 SGDLS and CDR2 YYNGEE. The CDR3: CASSAFGTGSTEAFF. The CDR3 nucleotides are TGTGCCAGCAGCGCCTTTGGGACAGGGTCCACTGAAGCTTTCTTT.

The chain couples TRBV7-9 to TRBJ2-7, with 8 bases that match TRBD1. The germline gives CDR1 SEHNR, CDR2 FQNEAQ (reference sequence). The CDR3 has 13 amino acids. The V and J ends lost 2 bases and 4 bases, in that order; junction bases with no gene match: 1. The CDR3 DNA sequence: TGTGCCAGCAGCTTAACAGGGGGTTACGAGCAGTACTTC. It encodes CASSLTGGYEQYF.

The rearrangement uses TRBV27 and TRBJ2-5; D not resolved. The CDR3 contains 14 residues. The V gene's germline CDR1 is MNHEY and CDR2 SMNVEV (reference sequence). Trimming cost V 1 base and J 4 bases, with 10 bases left between them. Here the CDR3 reads CASSLWAERETQYF. The CDR3 DNA reads TGTGCCAGCAGTTTATGGGCAGAGCGAGAGACCCAGTACTTC.

V and J are TRBV7-9 and TRBJ2-3; 9 bases agree with TRBD2. The CDR3 consists of 16 residues. Germline values: CDR1 SEHNR, CDR2 FQNEAQ (reference sequence). Trimming at V came to 3 bases and at J to 5 bases, leaving 9 bases not matched to a gene. This CDR3 is CASSFLGSGGKDTQYF. The CDR3 DNA reads TGTGCCAGCAGCTTCCTCGGGAGCGGGGGGAAAGATACGCAGTATTTT.

The chain combines TRBV6-2 or TRBV6-3 with TRBJ2-3, with D unclear. Between the trimmed V and J ends, which lost 1 base and 4 bases, there was a span of 3 bases. The germline gives CDR1 MNHEY, CDR2 SVGEGT. The CDR3 covers 12 residues. CDR3 DNA: TGTGCCAGCAGTTACTTGGCAGATACGCAGTATTTT. Protein: CASSYLADTQYF.

The rearrangement links TRBV28 to TRBJ1-5; 9 bases align to TRBD1. Unmatched junction bases numbered 11, after V lost 6 bases and J lost 2 bases. This CDR3 contains 17 residues. Germline CDR1 is MDHEN and CDR2 is SYDVKM. CDR3 loop: CASRLHGDRDGNQPQHF. CDR3 nucleotide sequence: TGTGCCAGCAGGTTACACGGGGACAGGGATGGCAATCAGCCCCAGCATTTT.